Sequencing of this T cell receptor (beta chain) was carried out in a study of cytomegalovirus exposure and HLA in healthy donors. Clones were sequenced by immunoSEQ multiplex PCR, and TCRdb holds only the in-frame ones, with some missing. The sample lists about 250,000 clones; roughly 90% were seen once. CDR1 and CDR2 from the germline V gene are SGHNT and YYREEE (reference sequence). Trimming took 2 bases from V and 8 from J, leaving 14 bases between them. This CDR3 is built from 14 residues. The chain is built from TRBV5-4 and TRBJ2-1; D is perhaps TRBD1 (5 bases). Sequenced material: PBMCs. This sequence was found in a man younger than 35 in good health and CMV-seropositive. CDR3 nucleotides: TGTGCCAGCAGCTTTGACAGCTTTCGGGATGAGCAGTTCTTC. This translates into CASSFDSFRDEQFF. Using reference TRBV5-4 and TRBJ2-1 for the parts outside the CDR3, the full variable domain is ETGVTQSPTHLIKTRGQQVTLRCSSQSGHNTVSWYQQALGQGPQFIFQYYREEENGRGNFPPRFSGLQFPNYSSELNVNALELDDSALYLCASSFDSFRDEQFFGPGTRLTVL.